These 25 T cell receptor beta chains were all obtained from the same sample, sequenced in a study of OX40 agonist ivuxolimab in advanced cancers. The library was generated by the immunoSEQ multiplex PCR assay. The immuneACCESS repertoire file appears here via TCRdb, limited to in-frame rearrangements. These files lack a portion of the clones; in checked studies, under half of the deficit traces to unresolved V genes, and the cause of the others is not known. Here the sample has about 71,000 clones; over 80% occur a single time. The ten largest clonotypes hold 13% to 15% of the sample. The sample consisted of CD4+ or CD8+ T cells sorted from blood, taken in a trial of the OX40 agonist ivuxolimab. These receptors were taken from an adult with an advanced solid tumor such as melanoma, head and neck, liver or kidney cancer.

The chain joins TRBV28 to TRBJ2-4, with 8 bases lining up with TRBD1. This CDR3 region has 16 residues. Germline lookup yields CDR1 MDHEN and CDR2 SYDVKM. The V and J ends lost 5 bases and 6 bases, in that order; junction bases with no gene match: 12. For the CDR3, the DNA is TGTGCCAGCAGTCCCATAGAGACAGGGGAGGTAAACATTCAGTACTTC. Translation gives CASSPIETGEVNIQYF. The variable domain in full, completed from reference TRBV28 and TRBJ2-4, reads DVKVTQSSRYLVKRTGEKVFLECVQDMDHENMFWYRQDPGLGLRLIYFSYDVKMKEKGDIPEGYSVSREKKERFSLILESASTNQTSMYLCASSPIETGEVNIQYFGAGTRLSVL.

The chain employs TRBV28 and TRBJ1-6; D is perhaps TRBD1 (5 bases). The CDR3 runs 14 residues. V lost 5 bases and J lost 7, with 12 bases in between. The germline V gene encodes CDR1 MDHEN and CDR2 SYDVKM. CDR3 in amino acids: CASSRDSTNSPLHF. CDR3 nucleotides: TGTGCCAGCAGTCGCGACAGCACCAATTCACCCCTCCACTTT.

The chain employs TRBV27 and TRBJ1-1; tentative D call: TRBD1 (5 bases). The V and J ends lost 5 bases and 0 bases respectively, with 22 bases between them. There are 18 residues in the CDR3. Germline CDR1 and CDR2: MNHEY and SMNVEV (reference sequence). CDR3 sequence reads: CASSVAGRDLRMNTEAFF. CDR3 in DNA: TGTGCCAGCAGTGTGGCAGGGAGAGACCTAAGGATGAACACTGAAGCTTTCTTT.

V gene TRBV28 combines with J gene TRBJ1-1; D is uncertain. Trimming removed 0 bases at V and 8 bases at J, with 16 bases between. The CDR3 length is 15 residues. Looked up from germline, CDR1 is MDHEN and CDR2 is SYDVKM. CDR3 sequence: CASSLWSQGLLEAFF. CDR3 DNA: TGTGCCAGCAGTTTATGGTCCCAAGGGCTGCTGGAAGCTTTCTTT.

The rearrangement links TRBV19 to TRBJ2-1, with a weak D call TRBD2 (6 bases). CDR1 is LNHDA and CDR2 is SQIVND in the germline V gene (reference sequence). CDR3 length equals 14 residues. V shed 3 bases and J shed 9 bases, with 15 bases lying between them. The CDR3 bases are TGTGCCAGTAGTATCCCCGGGAGTCTCGGTGAGCAGTTCTTC. Translated: CASSIPGSLGEQFF.

The rearrangement uses TRBV7-3 and TRBJ1-2; unclear D gene. Germline-derived CDR1 and CDR2 are SGHTA and FQGTGA. Trimming took off 4 bases at V and 3 bases at J, with 15 bases between the two ends. The CDR3 has 15 amino acids. In DNA form, the CDR3 reads TGTGCCAGCAGCTCCTCGGCCGGAGTGGACTATGGCTACACCTTC. Amino acids: CASSSSAGVDYGYTF.

The CDR3 reads CAWSEGTNTEAFF. The CDR3 nucleotides read TGTGCCTGGAGTGAGGGGACGAACACTGAAGCTTTCTTT. J is TRBJ1-1 and V is TRBV30, with D possibly TRBD1 on 5 matching bases. Trimming removed 1 base at V and 1 base at J, with 7 bases between. Germline loops: CDR1 GTSNPN, CDR2 SVGIG (reference sequence). The length of the CDR3 is 13 residues.

The CDR3 here is CASSLAPWGDISSYNEQFF. The CDR3, as DNA: TGTGCCAGCAGCTTAGCGCCTTGGGGGGATATTAGCTCCTACAATGAGCAGTTCTTC. J is TRBJ2-1 and V is TRBV7-8; TRBD2 is a possible D gene (6 bases). The CDR3 length is 19 residues. Germline lookup yields CDR1 SGHVS and CDR2 FQNEAQ. The V end lost 0 bases, the J end lost 0 bases, and 18 bases lay between the germline ends.

This chain joins TRBV2 and TRBJ2-1; 9 bases line up with TRBD1. V was clipped by 6 bases and J by 7 bases; unmatched bases: 7. Germline V gene data show CDR1 as SNHLY and CDR2 as FYNNEI. The CDR3 spans 14 residues. DNA of the CDR3: TGTGCCAGCAGCCCGGGACAGGGAGGTAATGAGCAGTTCTTC. Residues: CASSPGQGGNEQFF.

This chain joins TRBV11-2 and TRBJ2-3; D assignment may be TRBD1 or TRBD2 (5 bases each). This CDR3 is built from 15 residues. Between the trimmed V and J ends, which lost 7 bases and 4 bases, there was a span of 18 bases. CDR1 and CDR2 (germline): SGHAT, FQNNGV. CDR3 bases: TGTGCCAGCACCCCAGAATCCAGAGGGGCAGATACGCAGTATTTT. This encodes CASTPESRGADTQYF.

The gene calls are TRBV19 and TRBJ2-1; D is undetermined. The V end was cut by 0 bases, the J end by 3 bases, with 12 bases between. CDR3 length: 16 amino acids. Germline loops: CDR1 LNHDA, CDR2 SQIVND (reference sequence). The CDR3 nucleotides read TGTGCCAGTAGTATAGATCTTGTCGGGCGCTACAATGAGCAGTTCTTC. Its translation is CASSIDLVGRYNEQFF.

This clone was observed a handful of times. The V and J genes are TRBV25-1 and TRBJ1-2; TRBD1 matches at 7 bases. With V trimmed by 1 base and J by 5 bases, 13 bases remained unmatched. This CDR3 is built from 17 residues. Germline CDR1 is MGHDK and CDR2 is SYGVNS. The CDR3 is CASSESRPETGRYGYTF. CDR3 coding DNA: TGTGCCAGCAGTGAATCACGCCCCGAGACAGGGCGGTATGGCTACACCTTC.

The chain recombines TRBV2 with TRBJ2-7; tentatively, D is TRBD2 (5 bases). Per germline, CDR1 SNHLY and CDR2 FYNNEI. CDR3 size: 12 residues. V lost 6 bases and J lost 3, with 9 bases in between. The CDR3 DNA reads TGTGCCAGCAGGGCTGGACTCTACGAGCAGTACTTC. This gives the protein CASRAGLYEQYF.

The chain carries TRBV27 and TRBJ2-3, with no clear D. Per germline, CDR1 MNHEY and CDR2 SMNVEV (reference sequence). The CDR3 length is 14 residues. Trimming took off 2 bases at V and 0 bases at J, with 6 bases between the two ends. The CDR3 reads CASSLLTSTDTQYF. DNA for the CDR3: TGTGCCAGCAGTTTACTTACTAGCACAGATACGCAGTATTTT.

The rearrangement links TRBV28 to TRBJ2-2; the match to TRBD2 covers 8 bases. The CDR3 is made up of 11 amino acids. The germline gives CDR1 MDHEN, CDR2 SYDVKM. V shed 11 bases and J 7 bases; nucleotides not matched to a gene: 3. This CDR3 is CAPGRVGELFF. The DNA for the CDR3 is TGTGCCCCCGGGAGGGTCGGGGAGCTGTTTTTT.

This chain uses TRBV6-5 with TRBJ1-2; D is unclear. The CDR3 sequence is 14 residues long. V was trimmed by 6 bases and J by 5 bases, leaving 16 bases between them. Looked up from germline, CDR1 is MNHEY and CDR2 is SVGAGI. This chain's CDR3 is CASSPNGGLYGYTF. CDR3 DNA: TGTGCCAGCAGCCCTAACGGCGGGTTATATGGCTACACCTTC.

The rearrangement joins TRBV4-3 to TRBJ2-1; tentatively, D is TRBD1 (6 bases). CDR1 and CDR2 (germline): LGHNA, YSLEER. This CDR3 contains 17 residues. V gave up 1 base and J gave up 4 bases, with 17 bases separating them. DNA for the CDR3: TGCGCCAGCAGCCAAGTCCTACAGGGTGGGCCTTACAATGAGCAGTTCTTC. Residues: CASSQVLQGGPYNEQFF.

The chain recombines TRBV7-9 with TRBJ2-7, with no clear D. The CDR3 length is 13 residues. CDR1 is SEHNR and CDR2 is FQNEAQ in the germline V gene (reference sequence). V lost 5 bases, J lost 4 bases, and 12 bases lay in between. The CDR3 here is CASSRPSVYEQYF. The DNA of the CDR3 is TGTGCCAGCAGCCGACCTTCCGTTTACGAGCAGTACTTC.

CDR3 sequence reads: CASSQDRGNTGELFF. CDR3 in DNA: TGCGCCAGCAGCCAAGATCGAGGGAACACCGGGGAGCTGTTTTTT. This chain uses TRBV4-3 with TRBJ2-2; the D is unclear. The germline V gene encodes CDR1 LGHNA and CDR2 YSLEER. The V end was cut by 0 bases, the J end by 1 base, with 6 bases between. This CDR3 spans 15 amino acids.

The sample holds one count of this clone. The chain uses TRBV28 and TRBJ2-7; 11 nucleotides agree with TRBD1. The CDR3 length is 15 residues. Germline CDR1 MDHEN, CDR2 SYDVKM. V shed 6 bases and J 4 bases; nucleotides not matched to a gene: 8. CDR3 amino acids: CASRWTGGYFYEQYF. CDR3 in DNA: TGTGCCAGCAGATGGACAGGGGGCTATTTTTACGAGCAGTACTTC. The full variable domain, rest sourced from reference TRBV28 and TRBJ2-7, is DVKVTQSSRYLVKRTGEKVFLECVQDMDHENMFWYRQDPGLGLRLIYFSYDVKMKEKGDIPEGYSVSREKKERFSLILESASTNQTSMYLCASRWTGGYFYEQYFGPGTRLTVT.

The chain links TRBV27 to TRBJ2-1, with 7 bases aligning to TRBD2. The CDR3 sequence is 15 residues long. The germline V gene encodes CDR1 MNHEY and CDR2 SMNVEV (reference sequence). J was trimmed by 2 bases and V by 2 bases; bases with no gene match: 3. In DNA form, the CDR3 reads TGTGCCAGCAGTTTAGGGGCGGGAGCCTACAATGAGCAGTTCTTC. It yields the protein CASSLGAGAYNEQFF.

The chain recombines TRBV11-2 with TRBJ1-1; no reliable D call. This CDR3 region has 12 residues. Germline V gene data show CDR1 as SGHAT and CDR2 as FQNNGV. Trimming left V 4 bases short and J 8 bases short, with 11 bases between. CDR3 residues: CASSSYGVEAFF. In nucleotides, the CDR3 is TGTGCCAGCAGCTCATACGGAGTCGAAGCTTTCTTT.

The gene calls are TRBV5-1 and TRBJ1-1; no firm D call. V was trimmed by 0 bases and J by 7 bases, leaving 4 bases between them. This CDR3 region has 11 residues. Germline assignment: CDR1 SGHRS and CDR2 YFSETQ. This chain's CDR3 is CASSLGGEAFF. CDR3 nucleotides: TGCGCCAGCAGCTTGGGTGGTGAAGCTTTCTTT.

A few counts support this clone. This sequence joins TRBV4-2 and TRBJ1-5; D remains unclear. V lost 1 base, J lost 3 bases, and 10 bases lay in between. The germline CDR1 and CDR2 sequences are LGHNA and YNFKEQ. The CDR3 contains 15 residues. As DNA, the CDR3 is TGTGCCAGCAGCCAAGGCTTCAGCTTCAATCAGCCCCAGCATTTT. Translated: CASSQGFSFNQPQHF.

This sequence joins TRBV7-9 and TRBJ2-1; 8 bases are shared with TRBD1. Germline-derived CDR1 and CDR2 are SEHNR and FQNEAQ (reference sequence). The CDR3 has 15 residues. J lost 6 bases, V lost 1 base, and 5 bases had no gene match. CDR3 sequence (DNA): TGTGCCAGCAGCTTAGAAGTCACAGGGGGCAATGAGCAGTTCTTC. This gives the protein CASSLEVTGGNEQFF.